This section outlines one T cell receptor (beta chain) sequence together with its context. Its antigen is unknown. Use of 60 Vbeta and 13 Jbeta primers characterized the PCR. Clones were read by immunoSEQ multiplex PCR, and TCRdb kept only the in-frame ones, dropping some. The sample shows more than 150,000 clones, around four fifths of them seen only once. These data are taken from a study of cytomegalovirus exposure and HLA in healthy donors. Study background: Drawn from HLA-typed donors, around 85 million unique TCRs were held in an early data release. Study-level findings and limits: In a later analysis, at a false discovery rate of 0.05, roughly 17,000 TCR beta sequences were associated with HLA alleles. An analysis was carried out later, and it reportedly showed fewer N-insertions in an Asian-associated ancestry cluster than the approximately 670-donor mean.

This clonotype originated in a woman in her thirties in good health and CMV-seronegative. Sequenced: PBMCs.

The CDR3 DNA sequence: TGCAGCGTTGGTCAGGGAGCGGGGGGGAATACGCAGTATTTT. This sequence encodes CSVGQGAGGNTQYF. The J gene is TRBJ2-3, the V gene TRBV29-1; TRBD2 matches at 10 bases. The CDR3 spans 14 residues. V was pared by 4 bases and J by 7 bases, with 8 bases of the junction left unmatched. The germline V gene has CDR1 SQVTM and CDR2 ANQGSEA.